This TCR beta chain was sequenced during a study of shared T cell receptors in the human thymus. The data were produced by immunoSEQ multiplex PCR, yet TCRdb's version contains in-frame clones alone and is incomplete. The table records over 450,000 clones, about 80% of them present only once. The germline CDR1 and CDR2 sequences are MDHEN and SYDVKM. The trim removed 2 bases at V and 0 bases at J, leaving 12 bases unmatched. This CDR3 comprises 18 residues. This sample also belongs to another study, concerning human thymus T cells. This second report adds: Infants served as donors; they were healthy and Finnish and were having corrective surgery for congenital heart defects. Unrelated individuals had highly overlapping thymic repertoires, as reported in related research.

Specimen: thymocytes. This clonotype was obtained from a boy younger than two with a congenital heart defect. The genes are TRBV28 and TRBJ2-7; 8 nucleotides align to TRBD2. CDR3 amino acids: CASSLKAGEILISYEQYF. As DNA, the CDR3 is TGTGCCAGCAGTTTAAAAGCGGGAGAAATCTTAATCTCCTACGAGCAGTACTTC.